Listed below are T cell receptor beta chains from one sample, sequenced in a study of cytomegalovirus exposure and HLA in healthy donors. Sequencing was performed with immunoSEQ multiplex PCR; in TCRdb, only in-frame clones are kept and a portion is missing. In the table there are 150,000 to 200,000 clones, 78% of which are singletons. The specimen was PBMCs. The receptors derive from a woman in her forties in good health and CMV-seronegative. The conserved cysteine and the conserved F or W are not part of the CDR3 here.

TRBV7-9	TRBJ1-2	ASSHPGQLYGYT
TRBV5-4	TRBJ1-2	ASSVGQGNGYT
TRBV19	TRBJ1-5	ASMTGISGSVYSNQPQH
TRBV5-4	TRBJ1-3	ASSLEQGDTIY
TRBV2	TRBJ1-2	ASSDFWTAANYGYT
TRBV10-3	TRBJ2-1	AISSVAGEGYNEQF
TRBV14	TRBJ2-7	ASSYNRDYEQY
TRBV5-6	TRBJ1-1	ASSFLTGGYTEAF
TRBV2	TRBJ2-7	ASSVLAGSYEQY
TRBV11-2	TRBJ2-7	ASSWGRGGSWDEQY
TRBV18	TRBJ2-7	ASLPPGTGTLEQY
TRBV18	TRBJ2-3	ASSPTSGGTDTQY
TRBV5-6	TRBJ2-1	ASSFEGVEQF
TRBV25-1	.	ASSPGQPTYEQY
TRBV7-2	TRBJ2-5	ASSPMETQY
TRBV7-2	TRBJ2-1	ASSPSWGDNEQF
TRBV7-9	TRBJ2-1	ASSSLRRGSYNEQF
TRBV5-1	TRBJ1-5	ASSRGFNQPQH
TRBV6-5	TRBJ1-1	ASTRGGLANTEAF
TRBV19	TRBJ2-7	ASSSPRGQPHEQY
TRBV6-1	TRBJ1-5	ASSELGSNRFQPQH
TRBV2	TRBJ1-5	ASGTGRRSNQPQH
TRBV9	TRBJ1-1	ASSVAPGTEAF
TRBV2	TRBJ1-1	ASSGGQLNTEAF
TRBV6-1	TRBJ1-5	ASRYRGNQPQH
TRBV6-1	TRBJ1-4	ASSGSGQFGNEKLF
TRBV7-6	TRBJ1-1	ASSPRGGGTEAF
TRBV19	TRBJ1-2	ASRPSTTRTYGYT
TRBV5-1	TRBJ1-4	ASSLMAGGEEKLF
TRBV7-9	TRBJ1-1	ASSSSTRGRATEAF
TRBV19	TRBJ2-1	ASSKPGQGPDNEQF
TRBV7-9	TRBJ2-3	ASSLASGITDTQY
TRBV10-3	TRBJ1-1	AISGTGGRNTEAF
TRBV5-4	TRBJ1-2	ASSEGGTGGERGYT
TRBV6-5	TRBJ2-3	ASSRRQGYTDTQY
TRBV9	TRBJ2-7	ASSSPGASEQY
TRBV6-1	TRBJ1-5	ASRAGTVNQPQH
TRBV5-1	TRBJ2-1	ASSSHGGETSSYNEQF
TRBV5-4	TRBJ2-5	ASTRRGQETQY
TRBV2	TRBJ1-2	ASRGQNDYGYT
TRBV19	TRBJ1-3	ASSPWSTASGNTIY